These 4 T cell receptor beta chains came from one sample sequenced in a study of TIL therapy for anti-PD-1-resistant metastatic lung cancer. The libraries were made with immunoSEQ v3. This table comes from immunoSEQ multiplex PCR, and its TCRdb copy is limited to in-frame clones, with some not included. The sample yields more than 20,000 clones, under 80% seen once. The time point is: pre-treatment sample, taken before nivolumab and TIL therapy. Tumor tissue came from excised metastases, mostly pleural nodules or supraclavicular lymph nodes. The material sequenced was tumor tissue, taken at baseline. The receptors stem from a woman between 30 and 85 years old with non-small cell lung cancer.

This sequence joins TRBV28 and TRBJ2-7; 11 nucleotides match TRBD2. Germline V gene sequence: CDR1 MDHEN, CDR2 SYDVKM. This CDR3 has 15 amino acids. Losses at the gene ends were 7 bases for V and 2 bases for J; bases not matched to a gene: 7. CDR3 sequence: CASTLGLAGTYEQYF. The DNA for the CDR3 is TGTGCCAGCACACTAGGACTAGCGGGTACCTACGAGCAGTACTTC. The entire variable domain, with the rest obtained from reference TRBV28 and TRBJ2-7, is as follows: DVKVTQSSRYLVKRTGEKVFLECVQDMDHENMFWYRQDPGLGLRLIYFSYDVKMKEKGDIPEGYSVSREKKERFSLILESASTNQTSMYLCASTLGLAGTYEQYFGPGTRLTVT.

The V and J genes are TRBV5-1 and TRBJ2-1; 7 positions match TRBD2. Germline lookup yields CDR1 SGHRS and CDR2 YFSETQ. The CDR3 contains 14 residues. Trimming cost V 3 bases and J 5 bases; bases outside gene matches: 5. CDR3: CASSYSGWNNEQFF. The CDR3 DNA sequence: TGCGCCAGCAGCTATAGCGGGTGGAACAATGAGCAGTTCTTC. Full variable domain (remainder filled in from reference TRBV5-1 and TRBJ2-1): KAGVTQTPRYLIKTRGQQVTLSCSPISGHRSVSWYQQTPGQGLQFLFEYFSETQRNKGNFPGRFSGRQFSNSRSEMNVSTLELGDSALYLCASSYSGWNNEQFFGPGTRLTVL.

This clone was seen only once. The chain combines TRBV18 with TRBJ1-1, with unresolved D. This CDR3 has 15 residues. Germline V lookup: CDR1 KGHSH, CDR2 LQKENI. Trimming stripped 4 bases from V and 4 bases from J, with 16 bases between. CDR3 coding DNA: TGTGCCAGCTCACTAGATTCAAGAATAACCACTGAAGCTTTCTTT. Its translation is CASSLDSRITTEAFF.

This clone was detected only a few times. The rearrangement joins TRBV6-1 to TRBJ1-1; 9 bases agree with TRBD1. J lost 8 bases, V lost 4 bases, and 5 bases had no gene match. The CDR3 totals 13 residues. Germline V gives CDR1 MNHNS, CDR2 SASEGT. Written as DNA, the CDR3 is TGTGCCAGCAGTGTCGACAGGGGGAAAGAAGCTTTCTTT. Its protein product is CASSVDRGKEAFF.